What follows are 13 T cell receptor beta chains derived from one specimen sequenced in a study of T cells expressing NK-cell markers. Reprocessing the 5' RACE reads, TCRdb reports a single entry for every CDR3 protein and omits DNA. This table lists about 150,000 distinct CDR3 sequences. The sample consisted of blood T cells: a sorted CD56 or NKG2C T cell subset, CD4+ or CD8+ T cells, or bulk PBMC T cells (not recorded which). Source of these receptors: a woman aged 50 to 60 in good health.

The V and J genes are TRBV27 and TRBJ2-7; TCRdb's D call, TRBD2, is unchecked because there is no DNA. The germline gives CDR1 MNHEY, CDR2 SMNVEV (reference sequence). The CDR3 has 14 amino acids. The CDR3: CASSPHSGAYEQYF.

Here the CDR3 reads CASSQRYSATNEKLFF. This chain joins TRBV3-1 and TRBJ1-4; TCRdb proposes TRBD1, but this gene call is untestable without DNA. This CDR3 comprises 16 residues. Germline loops: CDR1 LGHDT, CDR2 YNNKEL (reference sequence).

V is TRBV11-3 and J is TRBJ2-7; there is no DNA to check the TCRdb D call of TRBD1. Germline lookup yields CDR1 SGHNT and CDR2 YENEEA. The CDR3 loop spans 18 amino acids. CDR3 in amino acids: CASSPGTDRLAGPYEQYF. The complete variable domain, with remaining parts taken from reference TRBV11-3 and TRBJ2-7, reads EAGVVQSPRYKIIEKKQPVAFWCNPISGHNTLYWYLQNLGQGPELLIRYENEEAVDDSQLPKDRFSAERLKGVDSTLKIQPAELGDSAVYLCASSPGTDRLAGPYEQYFGPGTRLTVT.

The chain couples TRBV6-6 to TRBJ2-7; TCRdb lists TRBD1, though no DNA is available to test this call. The CDR3 is 14 amino acids. Per the germline V gene, CDR1 is MNHNY and CDR2 is SVGAGI (reference sequence). CDR3 region: CASSLRDSPGEQYF.

The chain carries TRBV7-2 and TRBJ2-1; the D call of TRBD2 rests on TCRdb alone, since no DNA is present to check it. Germline values: CDR1 SGHTA, CDR2 FQGNSA. CDR3 length equals 16 residues. The CDR3 is CASSLDSGSAYNEQFF.

V gene TRBV7-8 combines with J gene TRBJ2-3; the D call from TCRdb, TRBD2, cannot be confirmed without DNA. The CDR3 is 12 amino acids. The germline V gene encodes CDR1 SGHVS and CDR2 FQNEAQ. This CDR3 is CASSPIVEAQYF.

The rearrangement uses TRBV7-9 and TRBJ1-2. The CDR3 is 14 residues long. Germline CDR1 SEHNR, CDR2 FQNEAQ (reference sequence). The CDR3 region is CASSEAPYTIGYTF.

The V call is TRBV9, the J call TRBJ1-1. Germline V gene sequence: CDR1 SGDLS, CDR2 YYNGEE. The CDR3 covers 15 residues. The CDR3 is CASSRPRGTNTEAFF. Complete variable domain (other parts from reference TRBV9 and TRBJ1-1): DSGVTQTPKHLITATGQRVTLRCSPRSGDLSVYWYQQSLDQGLQFLIQYYNGEERAKGNILERFSAQQFPDLHSELNLSSLELGDSALYFCASSRPRGTNTEAFFGQGTRLTVV.

The chain carries TRBV21-1 and TRBJ1-2. TRBV21-1 is a known pseudogene. CDR3 length: 12 residues. This CDR3 reads CASPCAGYGYTF.

V is TRBV18 and J is TRBJ2-3. The germline CDR1 and CDR2 sequences are KGHSH and LQKENI. The CDR3 is 14 amino acids. Here the CDR3 reads CASSPTVLTDTQYF.

The chain carries TRBV4-1 and TRBJ2-1; the TCRdb D gene call, TRBD2, has no DNA to confirm it. The CDR3 covers 17 residues. CDR1 is MGHRA, CDR2 YSYEKL, per germline. The chain's CDR3 is CASSQGTSGWLGDEQFF.

The chain uses TRBV13 and TRBJ2-2. From germline, CDR1 is PRHDT and CDR2 FYEKMQ (reference sequence). This CDR3 has 13 amino acids. CDR3 region: CASSLASAGELFF.

V is TRBV7-9 and J is TRBJ1-1; TCRdb's assignment of TRBD1 cannot be checked, as there is no DNA. Germline V gene data show CDR1 as SEHNR and CDR2 as FQNEAQ (reference sequence). The CDR3 consists of 14 residues. CDR3 residues: CASSFDSRDTEAFF.